This entry lists 22 T cell receptor beta chains sequenced from one sample in a study of post-analysis software for immune sequencing data. Study-wide results and limits: TRBV5-6, TRBV5-1 and TRBV20-1 were among five TRBV segments more frequent in patients than controls.

These receptors lack a known antigen. The TCR beta cDNA libraries contained unique molecular identifiers. TCRdb re-called the PCR reads with MiXCR, one entry per CDR3 protein. Altogether more than 500,000 distinct CDR3 sequences are present, about a third being singletons, with the ten largest covering 4.5% to 7.5%. Specimen: blood. The origin of the receptors is a girl aged 2-17 years with multiple sclerosis.

The rearrangement uses TRBV28 and TRBJ2-3, with 9 positions matching TRBD1. The CDR3 is 16 amino acids. V lost 4 bases to trimming and J lost 1 base; unmatched junction nucleotides: 6. CDR1 is MDHEN and CDR2 is SYDVKM in the germline V gene. DNA for the CDR3: TGTGCCAGCAGTTCCCACAGGGGGCGCGGCACAGATACGCAGTATTTT. Translated, it gives CASSSHRGRGTDTQYF.

This clonotype was recorded a few times. The V call is TRBV29-1, the J call TRBJ1-2, with D possibly matching TRBD1 (5 bases). Between the trimmed V and J ends, which lost 5 bases and 3 bases, there was a span of 16 bases. The CDR3 covers 14 residues. Per the germline V gene, CDR1 is SQVTM and CDR2 is ANQGSEA. DNA for the CDR3: TGCAGCGTTCCTAGCGCGGGGGAGCACTATGGCTACACCTTC. Translation: CSVPSAGEHYGYTF.

The chain is built from TRBV18 and TRBJ2-5, with D uncertain. Germline V lookup: CDR1 KGHSH, CDR2 LQKENI. Deletions cut 3 bases from V and 3 bases from J, with 11 bases between. The CDR3 covers 14 residues. This CDR3 is CASSPGRIEETQYF. The CDR3 DNA sequence: TGTGCCAGCTCACCCGGCAGGATCGAAGAGACCCAGTACTTC.

This clonotype has more than one count but fewer than ten. The genes are TRBV20-1 and TRBJ2-7; possible D gene TRBD2, 6 bases. The CDR3 loop spans 14 amino acids. Trimming pared 0 bases from V and 2 bases from J, leaving 11 bases between. Germline CDR1 reads DFQATT; CDR2 reads SNEGSKA (reference sequence). The CDR3 reads CSARDPGGAYEQYF. The CDR3, as DNA: TGCAGTGCTAGAGATCCGGGCGGGGCCTACGAGCAGTACTTC.

This clonotype was counted a few times. This chain joins TRBV7-9 and TRBJ2-4; D possibly corresponds to TRBD2 (6 bases). Germline CDR1 reads SEHNR; CDR2 reads FQNEAQ (reference sequence). The germline V and J ends were trimmed by 1 base and 1 base, with 14 bases remaining between them. This CDR3 is 17 amino acids long. CDR3: CASSLVGRGIAKNIQYF. The CDR3, as DNA: TGTGCCAGCAGCTTAGTCGGACGGGGGATCGCCAAAAACATTCAGTACTTC.

The J gene is TRBJ2-7, the V gene TRBV6-5; D is possibly TRBD1 or TRBD2 (6 bases each). V lost 4 bases and J 0 bases, leaving 10 bases between the germline ends. There are 14 residues in the CDR3. CDR1 MNHEY and CDR2 SVGAGI come from the germline V gene. In DNA form, the CDR3 reads TGTGCCAGCAGTTCGGGGGCCCTCTCCTACGAGCAGTACTTC. Amino acids: CASSSGALSYEQYF.

This clonotype has a handful of counts. The J gene is TRBJ2-5, the V gene TRBV3-1; possible D gene TRBD1, 5 bases. Germline V lookup: CDR1 LGHDT, CDR2 YNNKEL (reference sequence). V was clipped by 8 bases and J by 3 bases, with 7 bases between them. The CDR3 extends over 11 amino acids. The DNA for the CDR3 is TGTGCCAGCTTCAGGGAAGAGACCCAGTACTTC. Amino acid sequence: CASFREETQYF.

This clonotype has only one observation. This chain uses TRBV6-5 with TRBJ1-1, with D possibly TRBD1 on 5 matching bases. The CDR3 length is 12 residues. CDR1 and CDR2 from the germline V gene are MNHEY and SVGAGI. V dropped 9 bases and J dropped 1 base, with 9 bases sitting between them. CDR3 region: CARTARNTEAFF. The DNA of the CDR3 is TGTGCCAGGACAGCGCGGAACACTGAAGCTTTCTTT.

This clonotype was observed a few times. The CDR3 bases are TGTGCCAGCAGCTTAAACGGGGGGGATTACAATGAGCAGTTCTTC. Translated, it gives CASSLNGGDYNEQFF. The chain carries TRBV7-3 and TRBJ2-1, with TRBD2 matching over 8 bases. This CDR3 has 15 amino acids. CDR1 and CDR2 from the germline V gene are SGHTA and FQGTGA. The V gene end was trimmed by 1 base and the J gene end by 4 bases; junction bases not matched to a gene: 3.

This clonotype turned up a few times. The genes are TRBV6-4 and TRBJ2-3, with D uncertain. Germline V gene data show CDR1 as MRHNA and CDR2 as SNTAGT. The CDR3 length is 14 residues. Trimming removed 3 bases from V and 2 bases from J, with 9 bases in between. The chain's CDR3 is CASSEGQPTDTQYF. The CDR3 DNA follows: TGTGCCAGCAGTGAGGGTCAGCCCACAGATACGCAGTATTTT.

This clonotype occurred a few times. J is TRBJ2-5 and V is TRBV15; D remains ambiguous. Germline-derived CDR1 and CDR2 are LNHNV and YYDKDF (reference sequence). The CDR3 has 13 amino acids. V was shortened by 5 bases and J by 5 bases, with 12 bases between the two germline ends. CDR3: CATSSGPRETQYF. Written as DNA, the CDR3 is TGTGCCACCAGCTCAGGTCCCAGGGAGACCCAGTACTTC.

The rearrangement joins TRBV20-1 to TRBJ1-1; maybe TRBD1 (6 bases). The CDR3 is 13 amino acids. Between the trimmed V and J ends, which lost 3 bases and 5 bases, there was a span of 13 bases. Germline V gene lookup returns CDR1 DFQATT and CDR2 SNEGSKA (reference sequence). The CDR3 region has the DNA TGCAGTGCTAGCCGGGGCAGGGGAACTGAAGCTTTCTTT. Protein sequence: CSASRGRGTEAFF.

For this clonotype: The junction and the germline gene differ at one end; a read error may be behind it. The V call is TRBV12-3 or TRBV12-4, the J call TRBJ2-7; TRBD2 is a possible D gene (5 bases). The CDR3 is 14 residues long. Here the CDR3 reads CASRRGESADEEYF. The DNA for the CDR3 is TGTGCCAGCAGACGGGGAGAGAGCGCCGACGAGGAGTACTTC.

This clonotype has only a few counts. The V call is TRBV2, the J call TRBJ1-1; 7 bases are a match to TRBD1. V lost 8 bases and J lost 0; bases outside the gene matches: 9. This CDR3 spans 15 amino acids. Germline lookup yields CDR1 SNHLY and CDR2 FYNNEI. CDR3 sequence reads: CASGGTADMNTEAFF. The CDR3, as DNA: TGTGCCAGCGGGGGGACAGCTGATATGAACACTGAAGCTTTCTTT.

This clonotype has a handful of counts. This sequence joins TRBV4-1 and TRBJ2-1, with TRBD2 matching over 13 bases. The V gene end was trimmed by 6 bases and the J gene end by 10 bases; junction bases not matched to a gene: 6. Per germline, CDR1 MGHRA and CDR2 YSYEKL. The CDR3 covers 14 residues. The CDR3 DNA follows: TGCGCCAGCAGACGACTAGCGGGGGGCCTCGAGCAGTTCTTC. It specifies CASRRLAGGLEQFF.

V and J are TRBV6-5 and TRBJ1-2, with 7 nucleotides matching TRBD1. V gave up 0 bases and J gave up 5 bases; unmatched junction bases: 6. The CDR3 contains 15 residues. Germline V gene sequence: CDR1 MNHEY, CDR2 SVGAGI. The CDR3 is CASSYSKGGQYGYTF. For the CDR3, the DNA is TGTGCCAGCAGTTACTCGAAAGGGGGACAGTATGGCTACACCTTC.

This clonotype was detected a few times. The rearrangement joins TRBV20-1 to TRBJ2-7, with 7 positions matching TRBD2. CDR3 size: 13 residues. Trimming cost V 5 bases and J 3 bases; bases outside gene matches: 7. CDR1 is DFQATT and CDR2 is SNEGSKA in the germline V gene (reference sequence). The CDR3 protein is CSAGGGSVYEQYF. DNA for the CDR3: TGCAGTGCTGGGGGGGGGTCGGTCTACGAGCAGTACTTC.

This clonotype was recorded a few times. The V and J genes are TRBV3-1 and TRBJ2-7; D remains ambiguous. The CDR3 is 13 amino acids. Germline V CDR1 and CDR2: LGHDT, YNNKEL (reference sequence). Trimming shortened V by 5 bases and J by 12 bases, and 20 bases separated the two germline ends. The CDR3 sequence is CASSSPGAATLYF. The CDR3 DNA sequence: TGTGCCAGCAGCTCTCCGGGTGCGGCGACCTTGTACTTC.

In this sample, this clonotype turned up a few times. V and J are TRBV7-2 and TRBJ2-5; maybe TRBD2 (5 bases). The J call is in doubt because the DNA end fits TRBJ2-7 better. The CDR3 contains 12 residues. Germline values: CDR1 SGHTA, CDR2 FQGNSA. CDR3 nucleotides: TGTGCCAGCAGCTCTTCTAGCAACGAGCAGTACTTC. Amino acids: CASSSSSNEQYF.

The chain joins TRBV20-1 to TRBJ2-3; TRBD2 aligns across 8 bases. The V gene's germline CDR1 is DFQATT and CDR2 SNEGSKA (reference sequence). Trimming cost V 4 bases and J 9 bases; bases outside gene matches: 15. This CDR3 region has 15 residues. The CDR3 sequence is CSAKPGTSVLGTQYF. Here the CDR3 DNA reads TGCAGTGCTAAACCCGGGACTAGTGTATTGGGAACGCAGTATTTT.

The sample holds a few counts of this clonotype. The chain combines TRBV3-1 with TRBJ2-1; TRBD1 is a possible D gene (6 bases). This CDR3 has 15 residues. The germline V gene has CDR1 LGHDT and CDR2 YNNKEL (reference sequence). V was clipped by 8 bases and J by 5 bases, with 19 bases between them. CDR3 DNA: TGTGCCAGCGGTTATATCGGGACACCAAACAATGAGCAGTTCTTC. It encodes CASGYIGTPNNEQFF.

In this sample, this clonotype turned up a few times. The chain joins TRBV6-6 to TRBJ2-1, with a weak D call TRBD2 (5 bases). V was shortened by 0 bases and J by 9 bases, with 12 bases between the two germline ends. The CDR3 totals 14 residues. In germline, CDR1 is MNHNY, CDR2 SVGAGI (reference sequence). This CDR3 reads CASSYSEAGGEQFF. In nucleotides, the CDR3 is TGTGCCAGCAGTTACTCGGAGGCGGGTGGTGAGCAGTTCTTC.